This T cell receptor beta chain was recovered during a study of shared clonotypes between healthy human individuals. The table came from immunoSEQ multiplex PCR; TCRdb's copy has only in-frame clones and leaves some out. The top ten hold about 1.8% of the sample, which has about 660,000 clones, roughly 70% seen once. The germline gives CDR1 MDHEN, CDR2 SYDVKM. Trimming took off 4 bases at V and 4 bases at J, with 13 bases between the two ends. CDR3 length: 14 amino acids. This chain joins TRBV28 and TRBJ1-2; D unclear. The sequence was obtained from a young woman in good health. The sample comprised memory CD4+ T cells sorted from blood. Described subset: CD45RA-negative fraction. CDR3 amino acids: CASSSPEARYGYTF. The CDR3, as DNA: TGTGCCAGCAGTTCCCCTGAGGCCCGCTATGGCTACACCTTC.